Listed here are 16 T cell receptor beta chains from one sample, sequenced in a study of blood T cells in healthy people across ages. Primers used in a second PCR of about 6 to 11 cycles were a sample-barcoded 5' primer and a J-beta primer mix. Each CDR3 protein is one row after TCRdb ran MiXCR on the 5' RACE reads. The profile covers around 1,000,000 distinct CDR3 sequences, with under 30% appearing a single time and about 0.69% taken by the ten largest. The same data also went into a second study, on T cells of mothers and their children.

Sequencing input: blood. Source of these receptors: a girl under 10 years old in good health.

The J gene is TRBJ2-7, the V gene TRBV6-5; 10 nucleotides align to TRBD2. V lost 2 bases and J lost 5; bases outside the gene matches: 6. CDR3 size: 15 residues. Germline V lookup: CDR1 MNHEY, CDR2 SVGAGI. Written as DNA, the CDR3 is TGTGCCAGCAGTTACCGAGCGGGAGGGCATAACGAGCAGTACTTC. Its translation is CASSYRAGGHNEQYF.

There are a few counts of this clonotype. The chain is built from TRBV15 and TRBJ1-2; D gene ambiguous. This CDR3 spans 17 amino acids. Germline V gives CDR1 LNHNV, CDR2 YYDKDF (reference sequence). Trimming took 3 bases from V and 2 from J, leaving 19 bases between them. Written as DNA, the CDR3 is TGTGCCACCAGCAGCCCGCTTGGACGGGCCCCAAACTATGGCTACACCTTC. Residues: CATSSPLGRAPNYGYTF.

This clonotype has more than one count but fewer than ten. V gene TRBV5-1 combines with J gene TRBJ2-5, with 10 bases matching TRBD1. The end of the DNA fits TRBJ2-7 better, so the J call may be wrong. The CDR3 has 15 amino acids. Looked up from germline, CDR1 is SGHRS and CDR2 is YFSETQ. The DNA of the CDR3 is TGCGCCAGCAGCCCGATGACAGGGGGCAGGTACGAGCAGTACTTC. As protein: CASSPMTGGRYEQYF.

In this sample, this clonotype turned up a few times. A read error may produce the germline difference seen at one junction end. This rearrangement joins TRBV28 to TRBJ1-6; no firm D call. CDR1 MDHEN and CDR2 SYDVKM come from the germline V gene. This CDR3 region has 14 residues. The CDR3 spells CASSLADRNPPLHF. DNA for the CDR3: TGTGCCAGCAGTTTGGCGGACCGTAATCCACCCCTCCACTTT.

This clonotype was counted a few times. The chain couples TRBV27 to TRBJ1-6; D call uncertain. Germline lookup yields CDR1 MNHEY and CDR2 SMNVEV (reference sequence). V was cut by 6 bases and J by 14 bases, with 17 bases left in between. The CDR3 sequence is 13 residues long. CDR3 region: CASRPGLDLTLHF. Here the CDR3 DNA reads TGTGCCAGCAGGCCCGGATTGGATCTGACCCTCCACTTT.

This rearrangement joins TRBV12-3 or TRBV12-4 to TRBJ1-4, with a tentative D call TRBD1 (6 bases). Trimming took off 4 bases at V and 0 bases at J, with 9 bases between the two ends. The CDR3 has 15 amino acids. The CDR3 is CASSWGPTTNEKLFF. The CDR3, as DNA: TGTGCCAGCAGTTGGGGGCCTACAACTAATGAAAAACTGTTTTTT.

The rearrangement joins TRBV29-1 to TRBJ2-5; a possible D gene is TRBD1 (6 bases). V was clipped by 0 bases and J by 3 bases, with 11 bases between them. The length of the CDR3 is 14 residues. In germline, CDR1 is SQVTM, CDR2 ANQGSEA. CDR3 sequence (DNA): TGCAGCGTTGAAGACTGGACAGATGAAGAGACCCAGTACTTC. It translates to CSVEDWTDEETQYF.

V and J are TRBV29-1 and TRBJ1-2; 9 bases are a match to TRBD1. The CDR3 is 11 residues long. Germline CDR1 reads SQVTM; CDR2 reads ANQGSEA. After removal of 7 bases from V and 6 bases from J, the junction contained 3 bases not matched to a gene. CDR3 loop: CSGTGDHGYTF. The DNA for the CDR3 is TGCAGCGGGACAGGGGATCATGGCTACACCTTC.

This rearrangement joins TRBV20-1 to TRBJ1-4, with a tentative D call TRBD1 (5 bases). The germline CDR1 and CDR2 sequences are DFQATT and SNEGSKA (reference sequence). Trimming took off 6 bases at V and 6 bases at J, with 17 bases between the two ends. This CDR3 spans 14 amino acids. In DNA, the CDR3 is TGCAGTGCCGACGAAAGGCCGGGGGATGAAAAACTGTTTTTT. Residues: CSADERPGDEKLFF.

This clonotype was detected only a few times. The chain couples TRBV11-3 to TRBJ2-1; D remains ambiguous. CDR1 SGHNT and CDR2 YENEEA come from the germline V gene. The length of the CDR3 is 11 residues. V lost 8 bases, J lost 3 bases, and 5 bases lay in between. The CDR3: CASGDYNEQFF. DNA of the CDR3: TGTGCCAGCGGGGACTACAATGAGCAGTTCTTC.

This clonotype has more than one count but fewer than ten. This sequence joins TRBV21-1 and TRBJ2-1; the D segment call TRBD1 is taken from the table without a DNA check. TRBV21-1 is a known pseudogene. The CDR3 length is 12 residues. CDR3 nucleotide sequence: TGTGCCAGCAGCAGCAGGGAGAATGAGCAGTTCTTC. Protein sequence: CASSSRENEQFF.

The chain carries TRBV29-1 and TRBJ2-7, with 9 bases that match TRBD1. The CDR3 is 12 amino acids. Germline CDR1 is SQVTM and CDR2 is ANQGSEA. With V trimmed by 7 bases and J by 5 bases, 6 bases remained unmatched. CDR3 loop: CSARTGDDEQYF. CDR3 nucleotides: TGCAGCGCCAGGACAGGGGACGACGAGCAGTACTTC.

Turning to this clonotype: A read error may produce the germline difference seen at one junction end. Written as DNA, the CDR3 is TGTGCCAGCAGCGCCCTTCCTGGGGGGGGCCAATTCTTC. Amino acids: CASSALPGGGQFF. This chain links TRBV7-3 with TRBJ2-5; D perhaps matches TRBD2 (7 bases). CDR1 and CDR2 from the germline V gene are SGHTA and FQGTGA. The CDR3 consists of 13 residues.

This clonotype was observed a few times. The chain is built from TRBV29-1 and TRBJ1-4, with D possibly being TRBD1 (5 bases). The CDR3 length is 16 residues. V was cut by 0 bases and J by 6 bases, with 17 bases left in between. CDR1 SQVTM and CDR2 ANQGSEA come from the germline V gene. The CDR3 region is CSVEDLQGDSYEKLFF. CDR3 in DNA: TGCAGCGTTGAAGATCTTCAAGGGGACTCCTATGAAAAACTGTTTTTT. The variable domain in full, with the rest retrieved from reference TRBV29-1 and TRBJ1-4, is SAVISQKPSRDICQRGTSLTIQCQVDSQVTMMFWYRQQPGQSLTLIATANQGSEATYESGFVIDKFPISRPNLTFSTLTVSNMSPEDSSIYLCSVEDLQGDSYEKLFFGSGTQLSVL.

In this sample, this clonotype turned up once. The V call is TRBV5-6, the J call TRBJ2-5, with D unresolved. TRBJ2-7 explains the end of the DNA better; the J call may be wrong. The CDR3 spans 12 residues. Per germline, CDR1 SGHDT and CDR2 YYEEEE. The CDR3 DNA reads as TGTGCCAGCAGCTTCCAGGTTAACGAGCAGTACTTC. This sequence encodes CASSFQVNEQYF.

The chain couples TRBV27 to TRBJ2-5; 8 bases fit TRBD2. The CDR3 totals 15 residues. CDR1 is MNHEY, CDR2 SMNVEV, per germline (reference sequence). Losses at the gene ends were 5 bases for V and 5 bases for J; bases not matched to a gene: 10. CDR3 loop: CASSPTSGGFETQYF. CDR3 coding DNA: TGTGCCAGCAGTCCAACAAGCGGGGGATTCGAGACCCAGTACTTC.